The next 32 T cell receptor beta chains were all read from a single sample in a study of blood T cell repertoires in COVID-19. Measured with immunoSEQ multiplex PCR; TCRdb has only the in-frame clones, and not every one. This sample has more than 250,000 clones, with about 85% found just once. The specimen was PBMCs or T cells enriched from blood (not recorded which). Receptors originate from a woman aged 30 to 39 who had recovered from COVID-19.

The V and J genes are TRBV29-1 and TRBJ1-1; 7 nucleotides match TRBD1. CDR1 and CDR2 (germline): SQVTM, ANQGSEA. The V gene end was trimmed by 1 base and the J gene end by 1 base; junction bases not matched to a gene: 6. This CDR3 has 15 amino acids. The CDR3 reads CSVEVLGQKNTEAFF. Here the CDR3 DNA reads TGCAGCGTTGAAGTCCTGGGACAGAAGAACACTGAAGCTTTCTTT.

The chain is built from TRBV9 and TRBJ2-2; 9 bases match TRBD2. This CDR3 comprises 17 residues. The V gene end was trimmed by 0 bases and the J gene end by 5 bases; junction bases not matched to a gene: 8. The germline gives CDR1 SGDLS, CDR2 YYNGEE. CDR3 protein: CASSVESSGGPTGELFF. As DNA, the CDR3 is TGTGCCAGCAGCGTAGAGAGTAGCGGGGGCCCTACCGGGGAGCTGTTTTTT.

The chain joins TRBV3-1 (or the pseudogene TRBV3-2) to TRBJ2-7, with 8 bases identical to TRBD1. Trimming at V came to 6 bases and at J to 5 bases, leaving 6 bases not matched to a gene. CDR1 is LGHDT and CDR2 is YNNKEL in the germline V gene (reference sequence). The CDR3 length is 13 residues. The CDR3 bases are TGTGCCAGCAGACCGCAGGGGGCTAACGAGCAGTACTTC. Encoded protein: CASRPQGANEQYF.

The chain couples TRBV27 to TRBJ1-1, with D maybe TRBD1 (6 bases). Germline CDR1 MNHEY, CDR2 SMNVEV (reference sequence). The CDR3 consists of 14 residues. V was pared by 3 bases and J by 0 bases, with 8 bases between. For the CDR3, the DNA is TGTGCCAGCAGTTTCCAGGGGCTGAACACTGAAGCTTTCTTT. Its translation: CASSFQGLNTEAFF.

This rearrangement joins TRBV5-1 to TRBJ2-2, with a weak D call TRBD2 (6 bases). The ends were cut back, 2 bases at V and 6 bases at J, with 14 bases in the middle. CDR1 and CDR2 from the germline V gene are SGHRS and YFSETQ. The CDR3 is 15 residues long. Here the CDR3 DNA reads TGCGCCAGCAGCTTAGGAGGGGCCATGCCCGGGGAGCTGTTTTTT. This encodes CASSLGGAMPGELFF.

This clone was seen ten or more times. Other nucleotide sequences in the sample specify the same CDR3. The V and J genes are TRBV27 and TRBJ2-7; TRBD1 matches 11 bases. CDR3 size: 15 residues. The V and J ends lost 6 bases and 3 bases, in that order; junction bases with no gene match: 7. CDR1 is MNHEY and CDR2 is SMNVEV in the germline V gene (reference sequence). The DNA of the CDR3 is TGTGCCAGCAGCTTAAAGGGGACAGGGGGCTACGAGCAGTACTTC. It encodes CASSLKGTGGYEQYF.

The CDR3, as DNA: TGCGCCAGCAGCCAACTCAGGGGGGAGACTGAAGCTTTCTTT. Encoded protein: CASSQLRGETEAFF. The chain has TRBV4-1 and TRBJ1-1; TRBD1 agrees at 7 bases. The CDR3 covers 14 residues. The V segment lost 2 bases and the J segment 5 bases; nucleotides outside the gene matches: 5. In germline, CDR1 is MGHRA, CDR2 YSYEKL.

J is TRBJ2-7 and V is TRBV7-9, with 8 bases lining up with TRBD1. The ends lost 3 bases at V and 12 bases at J; junction bases unmatched: 7. This CDR3 has 12 residues. Germline V gene data show CDR1 as SEHNR and CDR2 as FQNEAQ (reference sequence). The CDR3 spells CASSFDRGPGYF. Here the CDR3 DNA reads TGTGCCAGCAGCTTCGACAGGGGACCAGGGTACTTC. Full variable domain (missing parts from reference TRBV7-9 and TRBJ2-7): DTGVSQNPRHKITKRGQNVTFRCDPISEHNRLYWYRQTLGQGPEFLTYFQNEAQLEKSRLLSDRFSAERPKGSFSTLEIQRTEQGDSAMYLCASSFDRGPGYFGPGTRLTVT.

The J gene is TRBJ1-2, the V gene TRBV30; TRBD1 aligns across 8 bases. Germline CDR1 reads GTSNPN; CDR2 reads SVGIG (reference sequence). This CDR3 is built from 16 residues. V lost 3 bases and J lost 4; bases outside the gene matches: 13. CDR3 region: CAWRLQGARLGYGYTF. CDR3 in DNA: TGTGCCTGGAGACTCCAGGGGGCCCGCCTCGGCTATGGCTACACCTTC. Full variable domain (rest looked up from reference TRBV30 and TRBJ1-2): SQTIHQWPATLVQPVGSPLSLECTVEGTSNPNLYWYRQAAGRGLQLLFYSVGIGQISSEVPQNLSASRPQDRQFILSSKKLLLSDSGFYLCAWRLQGARLGYGYTFGSGTRLTVV.

This clone was observed once. The chain combines TRBV2 with TRBJ1-2; tentatively, D is TRBD1 (5 bases). The CDR3 extends over 15 amino acids. Germline CDR1 SNHLY, CDR2 FYNNEI. V shed 10 bases and J shed 4 bases, with 22 bases lying between them. Here the CDR3 reads CAMARSAGPAYGYTF. CDR3 nucleotides: TGTGCCATGGCCCGATCGGCGGGGCCTGCCTATGGCTACACCTTC.

The chain combines TRBV19 with TRBJ1-1; TRBD1 aligns across 8 bases. Germline V gene sequence: CDR1 LNHDA, CDR2 SQIVND (reference sequence). V dropped 0 bases and J dropped 1; count of bases not matched to a gene: 4. The CDR3 contains 16 residues. CDR3: CASSIEPTGGNTEAFF. The CDR3 DNA follows: TGTGCCAGTAGTATAGAACCTACAGGGGGGAACACTGAAGCTTTCTTT.

The genes are TRBV5-1 and TRBJ1-2, with D tentatively TRBD1 (5 bases). The CDR3 totals 13 residues. V lost 1 base and J lost 8, with 12 bases in between. From germline, CDR1 is SGHRS and CDR2 YFSETQ. The CDR3 spells CASSLSGDRGYTF. The CDR3 region has the DNA TGCGCCAGCAGCTTGTCGGGGGATAGAGGCTACACCTTC.

This chain uses TRBV19 with TRBJ1-5, with TRBD1 as a possible D gene (6 bases). This CDR3 region has 16 residues. Per germline, CDR1 LNHDA and CDR2 SQIVND (reference sequence). V was trimmed by 5 bases and J by 2 bases, leaving 16 bases between them. In DNA form, the CDR3 reads TGTGCCAGTAGTCCTCAAGGGGGGGTTGGCAATCAGCCCCAGCATTTT. This gives the protein CASSPQGGVGNQPQHF.

This clone was detected only once. V and J are TRBV5-6 and TRBJ1-1, with 10 bases lining up with TRBD1. After removal of 3 bases from V and 5 bases from J, the junction contained 7 bases not matched to a gene. This CDR3 has 15 amino acids. Germline CDR1 and CDR2: SGHDT and YYEEEE. In DNA, the CDR3 is TGTGCCAGCAGCTGGGAGACAGGGGGCAGGACTGAAGCTTTCTTT. This translates into CASSWETGGRTEAFF. Based on the CDR3 plus reference TRBV5-6 and TRBJ1-1, the full variable domain is DAGVTQSPTHLIKTRGQQVTLRCSPKSGHDTVSWYQQALGQGPQFIFQYYEEEERQRGNFPDRFSGHQFPNYSSELNVNALLLGDSALYLCASSWETGGRTEAFFGQGTRLTVV.

The chain recombines TRBV21-1 with TRBJ2-1; the table's D call of TRBD2 was not tested on the DNA. TRBV21-1 is a documented pseudogene. This CDR3 comprises 18 residues. CDR3 sequence reads: CASSKGSSGGPRWDEQFF. CDR3 DNA sequence: TGTGCCAGCAGCAAAGGTTCGAGCGGGGGCCCCAGGTGGGATGAGCAGTTCTTC.

The J gene is TRBJ2-5, the V gene TRBV4-2; possibly TRBD2 for D (6 bases). CDR3 length: 13 amino acids. Trimming cost V 4 bases and J 5 bases, with 11 bases left between them. The germline V gene has CDR1 LGHNA and CDR2 YNFKEQ. CDR3 nucleotides: TGTGCCAGCAGCCCTAGCGTCCGGGAGACCCAGTACTTC. Translating gives CASSPSVRETQYF.

V is TRBV7-2 and J is TRBJ2-7; no reliable D call. CDR3 length equals 14 residues. V was clipped by 3 bases and J by 4 bases, with 13 bases between them. Germline V CDR1 and CDR2: SGHTA, FQGNSA. The CDR3 nucleotides read TGTGCCAGCAGCTTTAGCCTAGAGTGGTACGAGCAGTACTTC. It codes for CASSFSLEWYEQYF.

The chain is built from TRBV29-1 and TRBJ1-1; D perhaps matches TRBD1 (6 bases). Germline-derived CDR1 and CDR2 are SQVTM and ANQGSEA. Trimming stripped 6 bases from V and 2 bases from J, with 16 bases between. This CDR3 spans 14 amino acids. The CDR3 DNA follows: TGCAGCGTGGGGTCCAGGGGTGTCAACACTGAAGCTTTCTTT. Translation: CSVGSRGVNTEAFF.

The genes are TRBV6-4 and TRBJ1-4; 8 bases are a match to TRBD1. Germline-derived CDR1 and CDR2 are MRHNA and SNTAGT. This CDR3 has 16 residues. V was clipped by 8 bases and J by 7 bases; unmatched bases: 15. The CDR3 DNA reads as TGTGCCAGCGTGTCTCAGGGCAGGGGGCGAAGTGAAAAACTGTTTTTT. It is translated as CASVSQGRGRSEKLFF.

This clone was counted a single time. J is TRBJ1-3 and V is TRBV3-1 (or the pseudogene TRBV3-2), with a weak D call TRBD1 (5 bases). V was clipped by 4 bases and J by 0 bases, with 13 bases between them. This CDR3 region has 16 residues. Germline V gene sequence: CDR1 LGHDT, CDR2 YNNKEL (reference sequence). The CDR3 DNA follows: TGTGCCAGCAGCCCGACAGTTTACCACTCTGGAAACACCATATATTTT. Residues: CASSPTVYHSGNTIYF.

The chain employs TRBV29-1 and TRBJ2-3; the D gene is possibly TRBD1 (6 bases). The CDR3 length is 15 residues. The ends were cut back, 7 bases at V and 0 bases at J, with 17 bases in the middle. Germline V lookup: CDR1 SQVTM, CDR2 ANQGSEA. The DNA of the CDR3 is TGCAGCGCTCAGGACAGACGCGAAAGCACAGATACGCAGTATTTT. Amino acid sequence: CSAQDRRESTDTQYF.

The V gene is TRBV19, the J gene TRBJ2-7; 9 positions match TRBD2. Looked up from germline, CDR1 is LNHDA and CDR2 is SQIVND (reference sequence). The CDR3 has 14 residues. The V and J ends lost 7 bases and 6 bases, in that order; junction bases with no gene match: 10. DNA for the CDR3: TGTGCCAGTATGCGGCTAGCGGGGATGAGCGAGCAGTACTTC. This codes for CASMRLAGMSEQYF.

The chain carries TRBV7-8 and TRBJ1-5, with a tentative D call TRBD1 (6 bases). V gave up 5 bases and J gave up 5 bases, with 16 bases separating them. The CDR3 loop spans 15 amino acids. CDR1 is SGHVS and CDR2 is FQNEAQ in the germline V gene. The CDR3 bases are TGTGCCAGCAGCCCGCACAGGGAGAGGTATCAGCCCCAGCATTTT. It translates to CASSPHRERYQPQHF.

The chain uses TRBV29-1 and TRBJ2-7; D perhaps matches TRBD2 (6 bases). V was trimmed by 7 bases and J by 3 bases, leaving 13 bases between them. The germline V gene encodes CDR1 SQVTM and CDR2 ANQGSEA. The CDR3 consists of 12 residues. The CDR3 protein is CSAAGRDYEQYF. CDR3 nucleotides: TGCAGCGCAGCGGGCAGGGACTACGAGCAGTACTTC.

The chain couples TRBV6-5 to TRBJ1-6; possibly TRBD1 for D (5 bases). The V end was cut by 7 bases, the J end by 0 bases, with 10 bases between. The CDR3 sequence is 15 residues long. Germline CDR1 MNHEY, CDR2 SVGAGI. CDR3 nucleotides: TGTGCCAGCAACCGGGGGAGCTCCTATAATTCACCCCTCCACTTT. Amino acids: CASNRGSSYNSPLHF.

The J gene is TRBJ2-1, the V gene TRBV6-2 or TRBV6-3, with 7 bases fitting TRBD2. CDR3 length equals 17 residues. Trimming removed 6 bases from V and 7 bases from J; junction bases left unmatched: 18. From germline, CDR1 is MNHEY and CDR2 SVGEGT. In DNA form, the CDR3 reads TGTGCCAGCAGCCCTTCGGTCGGACTAGTTTACTTGAATGAGCAGTTCTTC. Amino acid sequence: CASSPSVGLVYLNEQFF.

In its sample, this clone was seen a few times. The CDR3 loop is CSASEMGTATYEQYF. CDR3 nucleotide sequence: TGCAGTGCTAGTGAAATGGGGACAGCAACCTACGAGCAGTACTTC. V usage is TRBV20-1 and J usage is TRBJ2-7; TRBD1 matches 7 bases. The CDR3 sequence is 15 residues long. J gave up 2 bases and V 3 bases, and 10 bases lay outside the gene matches. In germline, CDR1 is DFQATT, CDR2 SNEGSKA (reference sequence).

The chain links TRBV21-1 to TRBJ2-5; no DNA check was done on the table's D call, TRBD2. TRBV21-1 is a documented pseudogene. The CDR3 is 17 amino acids. This CDR3 is CASSKVRTSGGGETQYF. The CDR3 nucleotides are TGTGCCAGCAGCAAAGTTCGGACTAGCGGGGGAGGAGAGACCCAGTACTTC.

The chain employs TRBV19 and TRBJ2-6; 9 bases map to TRBD1. CDR1 LNHDA and CDR2 SQIVND come from the germline V gene (reference sequence). The CDR3 is 17 amino acids. The J segment lost 0 bases and the V segment lost 6 bases, leaving 6 bases of the junction unmatched. The CDR3 here is CASSKQGATSGANVLTF. In nucleotides, the CDR3 is TGTGCCAGTAGCAAACAGGGGGCGACCTCTGGGGCCAACGTCCTGACTTTC.

This chain joins TRBV4-1 and TRBJ2-5; 11 bases agree with TRBD2. The CDR3 totals 17 residues. CDR1 is MGHRA and CDR2 is YSYEKL in the germline V gene. J gave up 2 bases and V 0 bases, and 5 bases lay outside the gene matches. The CDR3 loop reads CASSQDLAGGLQETQYF. In DNA form, the CDR3 reads TGCGCCAGCAGCCAAGACCTAGCGGGGGGCCTACAAGAGACCCAGTACTTC.

The chain uses TRBV24-1 and TRBJ2-1; D not resolved. The CDR3 sequence is 13 residues long. With 3 bases removed from V and 4 bases from J, the gap between germline ends came to 6 bases. Germline V gives CDR1 KGHDR, CDR2 SFDVKD. This CDR3 is CATSDQRYNEQFF. The CDR3 nucleotides are TGTGCCACCAGTGATCAGAGGTACAATGAGCAGTTCTTC.

The V gene is TRBV23-1, the J gene TRBJ1-3; maybe TRBD1 (5 bases). TRBV23-1 is an ORF for which the function is uncertain. CDR3 size: 16 residues. Trimming cost V 3 bases and J 0 bases, with 12 bases left between them. In DNA, the CDR3 is TGCGCCAGCAGTCAGCCGACAGCTATCTCTGGAAACACCATATATTTT. This translates into CASSQPTAISGNTIYF.